This TCR beta chain was sequenced for a study of early T cells in non-severe SARS-CoV-2 infection. The wider study: Chains were unpaired, as sequencing was done on bulk RNA from unsorted whole blood.

Individual cDNA molecules carried attached unique molecular identifiers. TCRdb re-called the 5' RACE reads with MiXCR, one entry per CDR3 protein. The sample lists more than 95,000 distinct CDR3 sequences; approximately 9.9% were seen once. In its sample, this clonotype was seen a few times. Its antigen is not identified. Whole-study results and caveats: Comparison of clonotypes with VDJdb favored anti-spike CD8 responses while missing private and CD4 specificities.

This CDR3 has 15 amino acids. Germline V gives CDR1 MNHEY, CDR2 SVGAGI. Trimming shortened V by 6 bases and J by 0 bases, and 12 bases separated the two germline ends. This clonotype was obtained from an adult who was a healthcare worker with PCR-confirmed SARS-CoV-2 infection or an uninfected control (not recorded which). This sequence joins TRBV6-5 and TRBJ1-3; tentative D call: TRBD1 (5 bases). Here the sequenced sample was whole blood, taken at baseline. CDR3 DNA: TGTGCCAGCAGGCGGGGGGACGACTCTGGAAACACCATATATTTT. This sequence encodes CASRRGDDSGNTIYF.